The subject of this entry is one T cell receptor (beta chain). What it binds is not known. Time point noted: peripheral blood 6 weeks after treatment start. PCRs each included synthetic TCR analog templates spiked in. Generated by immunoSEQ multiplex PCR, the TCRdb table keeps only in-frame clones and is missing some. Of around 62,000 clones listed, 88% were seen once; the top ten hold roughly 12%. J gave up 5 bases and V 7 bases, and 9 bases lay outside the gene matches. Per germline, CDR1 SNHLY and CDR2 FYNNEI. The CDR3 is made up of 14 amino acids. The record originates from a study of PD-L1 blockade in urothelial cancer. Study information: Analysis of the blood was performed 3 weeks (second dose) and 6 weeks after treatment start. Study results and caveats: TCR clonality was measured in pretreatment peripheral blood. Clonality below the median predicted better survival.

The V and J genes are TRBV2 and TRBJ1-1; TRBD1 aligns across 8 bases. The specimen comprised PBMCs, sampled around atezolizumab (anti-PD-L1) treatment. The clonotype comes from a man aged 55 to 70 with urothelial cancer. The CDR3 loop reads CASIEETGVTEAFF. The CDR3 DNA reads as TGTGCCAGCATTGAGGAGACAGGGGTTACTGAAGCTTTCTTT. Complete variable domain (other parts from reference TRBV2 and TRBJ1-1): EPEVTQTPSHQVTQMGQEVILRCVPISNHLYFYWYRQILGQKVEFLVSFYNNEISEKSEIFDDQFSVERPDGSNFTLKIRSTKLEDSAMYFCASIEETGVTEAFFGQGTRLTVV.